This TCR beta chain was retrieved from a study of cytomegalovirus exposure and HLA in healthy donors. Study-level results: An analysis was carried out at a later point. It showed that HLA-associated TCR beta chains were more clonally expanded than equally common non-associated chains. No immune exposure information besides CMV serostatus was available. Later analysis identified several of the most significant clusters that appeared linked to common viral pathogens. Presence/absence results assume similar sequencing depth per donor, which may not hold.

Amplification used 60 Vbeta primers and 13 Jbeta primers. The data were produced by immunoSEQ multiplex PCR, yet TCRdb's version contains in-frame clones alone and is incomplete. The repertoire has 250,000 to 350,000 clones, 75% to 90% of them found once; the top ten carry roughly 4%. Unmatched junction bases numbered 14, after V lost 5 bases and J lost 2 bases. Germline V gene data show CDR1 as MDHEN and CDR2 as SYDVKM. The CDR3 loop spans 18 amino acids. Only one count was recorded for this clone. The antigen is unknown. Specimen: PBMCs. The receptor's source is a man aged 35-49 years in good health and CMV-seropositive. The chain carries TRBV28 and TRBJ2-3; 9 bases fit TRBD2. The CDR3 nucleotides read TGTGCCAGCAGTACCCCAATACGACTAGCGGTCTACACAGATACGCAGTATTTT. Protein: CASSTPIRLAVYTDTQYF.